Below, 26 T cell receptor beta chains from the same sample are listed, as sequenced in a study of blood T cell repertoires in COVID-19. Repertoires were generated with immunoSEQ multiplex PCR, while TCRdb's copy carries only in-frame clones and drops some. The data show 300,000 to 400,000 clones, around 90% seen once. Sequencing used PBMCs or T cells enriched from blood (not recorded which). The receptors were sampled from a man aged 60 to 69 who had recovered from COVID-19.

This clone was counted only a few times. The CDR3 here is CATSRDSSGSLHEQFF. The CDR3 nucleotides read TGTGCCACCAGCAGAGATTCTAGCGGGAGCCTCCATGAGCAGTTCTTC. The chain has TRBV15 and TRBJ2-1; 10 nucleotides line up with TRBD2. This CDR3 spans 16 amino acids. Germline loops: CDR1 LNHNV, CDR2 YYDKDF (reference sequence). J was trimmed by 8 bases and V by 0 bases; bases with no gene match: 7.

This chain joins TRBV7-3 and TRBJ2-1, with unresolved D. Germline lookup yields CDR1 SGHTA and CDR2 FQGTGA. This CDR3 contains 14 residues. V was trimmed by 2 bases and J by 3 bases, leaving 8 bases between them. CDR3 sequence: CASSLFPDYNEQFF. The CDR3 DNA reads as TGTGCCAGCAGCTTATTCCCAGACTACAATGAGCAGTTCTTC.

The CDR3, as DNA: TGCGCCAGCAGCCAAGACGCTAGCGGGAGTTGGACAGATACGCAGTATTTT. Protein sequence: CASSQDASGSWTDTQYF. This chain uses TRBV4-1 with TRBJ2-3; 10 nucleotides align to TRBD2. V trimming: 0 bases; J trimming: 3 bases; junction bases outside the gene matches: 6. In germline, CDR1 is MGHRA, CDR2 YSYEKL. The CDR3 spans 17 residues.

CDR3: CASSPSGTSYEQYF. The CDR3 nucleotides are TGTGCCAGCAGTCCTAGCGGGACTTCCTACGAGCAGTACTTC. This sequence joins TRBV28 and TRBJ2-7; 9 nucleotides match TRBD2. The CDR3 totals 14 residues. Germline loops: CDR1 MDHEN, CDR2 SYDVKM. With 5 bases clipped from V and 1 base from J, the junction kept 3 bases outside the gene matches.

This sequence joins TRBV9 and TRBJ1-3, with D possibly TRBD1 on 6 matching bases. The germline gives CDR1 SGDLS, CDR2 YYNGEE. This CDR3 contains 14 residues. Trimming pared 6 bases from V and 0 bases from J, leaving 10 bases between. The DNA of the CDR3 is TGTGCCAGCACCACAGGGATCTCTGGAAACACCATATATTTT. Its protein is CASTTGISGNTIYF.

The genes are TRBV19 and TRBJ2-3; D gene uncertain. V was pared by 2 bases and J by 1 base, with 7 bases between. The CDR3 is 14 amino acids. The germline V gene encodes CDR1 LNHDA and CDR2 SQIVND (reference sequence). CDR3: CASSIQAGTDTQYF. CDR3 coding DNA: TGTGCCAGTAGTATACAGGCTGGCACAGATACGCAGTATTTT.

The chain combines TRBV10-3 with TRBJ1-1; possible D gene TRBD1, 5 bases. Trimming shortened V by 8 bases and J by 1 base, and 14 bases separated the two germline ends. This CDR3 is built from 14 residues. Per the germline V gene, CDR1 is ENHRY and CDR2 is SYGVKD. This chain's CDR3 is CAIRPPQGNTEAFF. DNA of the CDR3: TGTGCCATCCGGCCCCCTCAGGGGAACACTGAAGCTTTCTTT.

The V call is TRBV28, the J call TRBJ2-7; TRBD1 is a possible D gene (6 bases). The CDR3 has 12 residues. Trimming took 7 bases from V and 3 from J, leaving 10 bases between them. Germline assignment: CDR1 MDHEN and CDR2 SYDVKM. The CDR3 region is CASKKDSYEQYF. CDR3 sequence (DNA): TGTGCCAGCAAAAAGGACAGCTACGAGCAGTACTTC. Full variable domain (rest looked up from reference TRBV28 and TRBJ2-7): DVKVTQSSRYLVKRTGEKVFLECVQDMDHENMFWYRQDPGLGLRLIYFSYDVKMKEKGDIPEGYSVSREKKERFSLILESASTNQTSMYLCASKKDSYEQYFGPGTRLTVT.

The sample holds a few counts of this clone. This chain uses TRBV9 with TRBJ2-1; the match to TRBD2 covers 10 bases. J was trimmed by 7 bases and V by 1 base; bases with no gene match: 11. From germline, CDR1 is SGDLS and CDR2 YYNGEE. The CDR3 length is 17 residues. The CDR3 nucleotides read TGTGCCAGCAGCGTAAGCGTGTCTAGCGGGAGTATTAATGAGCAGTTCTTC. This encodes CASSVSVSSGSINEQFF.

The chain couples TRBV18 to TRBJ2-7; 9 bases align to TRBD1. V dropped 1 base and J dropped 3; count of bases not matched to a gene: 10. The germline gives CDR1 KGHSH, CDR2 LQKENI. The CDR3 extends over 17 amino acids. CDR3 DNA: TGTGCCAGCTCACCACAAACCCTTCCGACAGGGGGCTACGAGCAGTACTTC. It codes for CASSPQTLPTGGYEQYF.

The CDR3 sequence: CASSPDRGNLNTEAFF. DNA of the CDR3: TGCGCCAGCAGCCCCGACAGGGGAAATTTGAACACTGAAGCTTTCTTT. This chain uses TRBV5-1 with TRBJ1-1; TRBD1 matches 8 bases. Germline V lookup: CDR1 SGHRS, CDR2 YFSETQ. CDR3 length: 16 residues. V lost 4 bases and J lost 0; bases outside the gene matches: 8.

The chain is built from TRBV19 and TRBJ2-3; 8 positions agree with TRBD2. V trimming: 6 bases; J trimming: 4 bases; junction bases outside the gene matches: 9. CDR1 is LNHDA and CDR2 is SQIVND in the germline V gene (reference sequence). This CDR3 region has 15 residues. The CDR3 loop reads CASSRIAGSADTQYF. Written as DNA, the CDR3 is TGTGCCAGTAGCAGGATAGCGGGGTCCGCAGATACGCAGTATTTT.

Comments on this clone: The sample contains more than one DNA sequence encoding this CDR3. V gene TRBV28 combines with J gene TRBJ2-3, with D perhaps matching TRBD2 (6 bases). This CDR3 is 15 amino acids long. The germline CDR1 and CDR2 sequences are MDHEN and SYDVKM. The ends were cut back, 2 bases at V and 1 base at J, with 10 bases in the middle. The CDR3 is CASSLPGGGTDTQYF. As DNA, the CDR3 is TGTGCCAGCAGTTTACCCGGGGGAGGCACAGATACGCAGTATTTT.

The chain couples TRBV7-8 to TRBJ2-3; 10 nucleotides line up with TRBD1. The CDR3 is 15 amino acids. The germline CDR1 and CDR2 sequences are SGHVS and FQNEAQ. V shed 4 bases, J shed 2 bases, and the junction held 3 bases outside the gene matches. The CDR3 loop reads CASSSGQGNTDTQYF. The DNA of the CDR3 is TGTGCCAGCAGCTCGGGACAGGGGAACACAGATACGCAGTATTTT.

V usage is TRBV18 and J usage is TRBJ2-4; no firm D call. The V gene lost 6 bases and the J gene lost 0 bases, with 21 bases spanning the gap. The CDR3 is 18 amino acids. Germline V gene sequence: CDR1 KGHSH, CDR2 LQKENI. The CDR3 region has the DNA TGTGCCAGCTCTTCCGGTACCAACGCTCCGCTAGCCAAAAACATTCAGTACTTC. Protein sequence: CASSSGTNAPLAKNIQYF.

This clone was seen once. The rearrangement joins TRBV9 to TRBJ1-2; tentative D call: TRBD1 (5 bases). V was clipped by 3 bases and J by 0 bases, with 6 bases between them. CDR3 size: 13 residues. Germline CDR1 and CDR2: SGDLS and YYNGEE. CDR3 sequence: CASSAGSNYGYTF. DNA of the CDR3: TGTGCCAGCAGCGCAGGGTCTAACTATGGCTACACCTTC.

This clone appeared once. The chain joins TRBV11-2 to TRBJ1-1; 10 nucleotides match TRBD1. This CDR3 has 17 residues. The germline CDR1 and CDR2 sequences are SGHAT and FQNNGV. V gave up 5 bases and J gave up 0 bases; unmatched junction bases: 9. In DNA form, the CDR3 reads TGTGCCAGCAGCGAGAGACAGGGGGCGCGACTGAACACTGAAGCTTTCTTT. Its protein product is CASSERQGARLNTEAFF.

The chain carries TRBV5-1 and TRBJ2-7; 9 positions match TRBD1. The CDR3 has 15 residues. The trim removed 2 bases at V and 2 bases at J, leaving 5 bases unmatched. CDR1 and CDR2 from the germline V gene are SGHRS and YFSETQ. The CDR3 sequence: CASSLQTGGTYEQYF. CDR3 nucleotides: TGCGCCAGCAGCTTACAGACAGGGGGAACCTACGAGCAGTACTTC.

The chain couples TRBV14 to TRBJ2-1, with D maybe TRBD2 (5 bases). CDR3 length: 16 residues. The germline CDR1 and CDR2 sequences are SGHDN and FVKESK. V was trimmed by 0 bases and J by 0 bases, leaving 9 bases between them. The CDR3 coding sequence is TGTGCCAGCAGCCAAGATCTCGGGGTCTCCTACAATGAGCAGTTCTTC. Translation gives CASSQDLGVSYNEQFF.

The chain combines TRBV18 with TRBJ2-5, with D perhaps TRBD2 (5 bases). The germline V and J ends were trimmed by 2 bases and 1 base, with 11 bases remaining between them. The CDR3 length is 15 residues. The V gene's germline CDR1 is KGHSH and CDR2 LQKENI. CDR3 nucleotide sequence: TGTGCCAGCTCACCATCGTTTGGGAGCCAAGAGACCCAGTACTTC. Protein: CASSPSFGSQETQYF.

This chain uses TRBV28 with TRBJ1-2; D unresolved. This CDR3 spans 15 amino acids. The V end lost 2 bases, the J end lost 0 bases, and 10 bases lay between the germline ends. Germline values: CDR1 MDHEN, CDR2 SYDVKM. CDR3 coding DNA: TGTGCCAGCAGTTTACTCCGGGTGGCTAACTATGGCTACACCTTC. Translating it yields CASSLLRVANYGYTF.

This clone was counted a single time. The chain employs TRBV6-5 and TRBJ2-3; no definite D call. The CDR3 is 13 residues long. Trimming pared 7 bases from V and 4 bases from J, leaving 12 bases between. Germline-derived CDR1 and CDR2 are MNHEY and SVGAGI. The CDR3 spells CASKEFVADTQYF. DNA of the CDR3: TGTGCCAGCAAGGAGTTCGTCGCAGATACGCAGTATTTT.

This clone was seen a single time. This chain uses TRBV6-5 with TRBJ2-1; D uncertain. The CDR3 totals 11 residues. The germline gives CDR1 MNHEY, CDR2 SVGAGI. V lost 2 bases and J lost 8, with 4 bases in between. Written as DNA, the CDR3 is TGTGCCAGCAGTTACAGCGATGAGCAGTTCTTC. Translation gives CASSYSDEQFF.

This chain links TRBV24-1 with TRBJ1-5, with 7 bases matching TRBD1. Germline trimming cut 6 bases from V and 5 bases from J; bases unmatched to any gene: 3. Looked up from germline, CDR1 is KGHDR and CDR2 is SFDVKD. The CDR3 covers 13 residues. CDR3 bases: TGTGCCACCAGTAGACAGGGCCATCAGCCCCAGCATTTT. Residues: CATSRQGHQPQHF.

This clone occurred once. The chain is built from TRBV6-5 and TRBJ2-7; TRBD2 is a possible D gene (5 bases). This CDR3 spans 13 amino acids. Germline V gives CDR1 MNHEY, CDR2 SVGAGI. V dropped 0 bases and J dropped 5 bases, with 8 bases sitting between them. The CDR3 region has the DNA TGTGCCAGCAGTTACTCGGGGAGCCACGAGCAGTACTTC. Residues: CASSYSGSHEQYF.

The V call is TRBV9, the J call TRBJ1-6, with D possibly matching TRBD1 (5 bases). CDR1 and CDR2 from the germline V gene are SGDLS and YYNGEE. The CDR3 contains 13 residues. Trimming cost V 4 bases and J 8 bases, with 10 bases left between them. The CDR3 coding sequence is TGTGCCAGCAGCCAAGGGGCCTATTCACCCCTCCACTTT. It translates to CASSQGAYSPLHF.